Each of the 10 T cell receptor beta chains below was sequenced from the same sample in a study of cytomegalovirus exposure and HLA in healthy donors. In the PCR, 60 Vbeta and 13 Jbeta primers were used. Data came from immunoSEQ multiplex PCR; TCRdb stores just in-frame clones and leaves some out. The profile shows about 110,000 clones, under 80% of them singletons. Sequenced material: PBMCs. All receptors come from a woman aged 40 to 49 in good health and CMV-seropositive.

In this sample, this clone turned up a few times. The gene calls are TRBV6-6 and TRBJ1-2, with no clear D. The CDR3 extends over 11 amino acids. Trimming pared 4 bases from V and 8 bases from J, leaving 8 bases between. Per germline, CDR1 MNHNY and CDR2 SVGAGI (reference sequence). CDR3 protein: CASSSTVGYTF. CDR3 nucleotide sequence: TGTGCCAGCAGTTCCACGGTCGGCTACACCTTC.

The chain carries TRBV19 and TRBJ2-3; no clear D. Germline loops: CDR1 LNHDA, CDR2 SQIVND (reference sequence). The CDR3 covers 14 residues. Trimming removed 3 bases from V and 2 bases from J, with 9 bases in between. The CDR3 loop is CASSISHHTDTQYF. CDR3 DNA: TGTGCCAGTAGTATCTCACACCACACAGATACGCAGTATTTT.

J is TRBJ1-1 and V is TRBV28; D gene ambiguous. The CDR3 totals 13 residues. Germline V CDR1 and CDR2: MDHEN, SYDVKM. V lost 3 bases to trimming and J lost 3 bases, with 8 bases between them. The CDR3 nucleotides read TGTGCCAGCAGTTTGAAGAGGTACACTGAAGCTTTCTTT. It codes for CASSLKRYTEAFF.

This chain's CDR3 is CASSVQQGTEAFF. DNA of the CDR3: TGTGCCAGCAGCGTACAACAGGGAACTGAAGCTTTCTTT. The V gene is TRBV9, the J gene TRBJ1-1, with TRBD1 as a possible D gene (6 bases). CDR1 is SGDLS and CDR2 is YYNGEE in the germline V gene. The CDR3 has 13 residues. Trimming took 1 base from V and 5 from J, leaving 9 bases between them.

This clone was counted only a few times. The chain recombines TRBV7-9 with TRBJ1-4; no firm D call. Germline V CDR1 and CDR2: SEHNR, FQNEAQ (reference sequence). CDR3 length: 12 residues. The ends were cut back, 3 bases at V and 5 bases at J, with 4 bases in the middle. CDR3 amino acids: CASSFPNEKLFF. The CDR3 nucleotides are TGTGCCAGCAGCTTCCCGAATGAAAAACTGTTTTTT. Full variable domain (missing parts from reference TRBV7-9 and TRBJ1-4): DTGVSQNPRHKITKRGQNVTFRCDPISEHNRLYWYRQTLGQGPEFLTYFQNEAQLEKSRLLSDRFSAERPKGSFSTLEIQRTEQGDSAMYLCASSFPNEKLFFGSGTQLSVL.

The chain links TRBV18 to TRBJ1-6; 8 positions match TRBD1. Germline loops: CDR1 KGHSH, CDR2 LQKENI. CDR3 size: 15 residues. Trimming cost V 6 bases and J 7 bases; bases outside gene matches: 8. The CDR3 is CASSPTGVWNSPLHF. Here the CDR3 DNA reads TGTGCCAGCTCCCCGACAGGGGTTTGGAATTCACCCCTCCACTTT. Full variable domain (missing parts from reference TRBV18 and TRBJ1-6): NAGVMQNPRHLVRRRGQEARLRCSPMKGHSHVYWYRQLPEEGLKFMVYLQKENIIDESGMPKERFSAEFPKEGPSILRIQQVVRGDSAAYFCASSPTGVWNSPLHFGNGTRLTVT.

This chain links TRBV7-6 with TRBJ2-1; 10 nucleotides match TRBD2. Looked up from germline, CDR1 is SGHVS and CDR2 is FNYEAQ. Trimming at V came to 5 bases and at J to 4 bases, leaving 5 bases not matched to a gene. The length of the CDR3 is 15 residues. CDR3 in DNA: TGTGCCAGCAGCCCCCCAGCGGGGGGGTACAATGAGCAGTTCTTC. Amino acids: CASSPPAGGYNEQFF.

This clone is a singleton in its sample. The J gene is TRBJ1-3, the V gene TRBV5-1; TRBD1 matches at 7 bases. The CDR3 runs 15 residues. Germline V gene data show CDR1 as SGHRS and CDR2 as YFSETQ. V lost 4 bases to trimming and J lost 2 bases; unmatched junction nucleotides: 6. This chain's CDR3 is CASSAMTGTGNTIYF. The CDR3 bases are TGCGCCAGCAGCGCAATGACAGGGACTGGAAACACCATATATTTT.

The CDR3 nucleotides are TGTGCCAGCTCACCAAAGGGCAGCGGAGGGGTAGAGACCCAGTACTTC. Translated, it gives CASSPKGSGGVETQYF. The rearrangement joins TRBV18 to TRBJ2-5; possibly TRBD2 for D (6 bases). The CDR3 spans 16 residues. Between the trimmed V and J ends, which lost 2 bases and 4 bases, there was a span of 17 bases. Germline CDR1 and CDR2: KGHSH and LQKENI.

The V call is TRBV5-1, the J call TRBJ2-7; no reliable D call. The CDR3 spans 15 residues. With 2 bases removed from V and 2 bases from J, the gap between germline ends came to 14 bases. Germline-derived CDR1 and CDR2 are SGHRS and YFSETQ. The CDR3 region is CASSFFSTSAYEQYF. The CDR3 region has the DNA TGCGCCAGCAGCTTTTTTAGTACCTCTGCCTACGAGCAGTACTTC.